Each of the 2 T cell receptor beta chains below was sequenced from the same sample in a study of blood T cell repertoires in COVID-19. Only in-frame clones appear in the TCRdb table, and some are missing; sequencing was by immunoSEQ multiplex PCR. The sample consists of about 320,000 clones, more than 70% of them appearing once. Sequenced input: peripheral blood. The source of these receptors is a woman aged 45-65 years with acute or convalescent COVID-19.

This clone was found once. The chain uses TRBV3-1 (or the pseudogene TRBV3-2) and TRBJ2-5, with D maybe TRBD2 (6 bases). This CDR3 is 13 amino acids long. With 5 bases removed from V and 5 bases from J, the gap between germline ends came to 12 bases. Germline V gene lookup returns CDR1 LGHDT and CDR2 YNNKEL (reference sequence). The CDR3 DNA sequence: TGTGCCAGCAGCACGGGAGTCGTTGAGACCCAGTACTTC. Protein sequence: CASSTGVVETQYF.

This chain links TRBV11-2 with TRBJ1-2, with D unresolved. The length of the CDR3 is 13 residues. CDR1 is SGHAT, CDR2 FQNNGV, per germline. V gave up 8 bases and J gave up 6 bases, with 16 bases separating them. The CDR3 region is CASVGVGLDGYTF. CDR3 DNA sequence: TGTGCCAGCGTCGGGGTTGGCTTGGATGGCTACACCTTC.